This passage covers 30 T cell receptor beta chains from one sample sequenced in a study of blood T cell repertoires in COVID-19. Data came from immunoSEQ multiplex PCR; TCRdb stores just in-frame clones and leaves some out. The table lists 90,000 to 140,000 clones, roughly 80% of them singletons. Sequencing was carried out using peripheral blood. Receptors originate from a woman in her 70s with acute or convalescent COVID-19.

CDR3 sequence: CASSYPSPWAEETQYF. Written as DNA, the CDR3 is TGTGCCAGCAGTTACCCATCCCCTTGGGCCGAGGAGACCCAGTACTTC. The chain employs TRBV6-2 or TRBV6-3 and TRBJ2-5; D gene unclear. The CDR3 contains 16 residues. V shed 2 bases and J shed 5 bases, with 18 bases lying between them. Germline V gene data show CDR1 as MNHEY and CDR2 as SVGEGT.

This clone was counted a few times. The chain recombines TRBV11-2 with TRBJ1-6; D gene uncertain. Trimming pared 8 bases from V and 10 bases from J, leaving 18 bases between. CDR1 is SGHAT and CDR2 is FQNNGV in the germline V gene. This CDR3 spans 14 amino acids. The CDR3 sequence: CASALYGVPSPLHF. The DNA of the CDR3 is TGTGCCAGCGCCCTTTACGGGGTACCCTCACCCCTCCACTTT. Full variable domain (rest looked up from reference TRBV11-2 and TRBJ1-6): EAGVAQSPRYKIIEKRQSVAFWCNPISGHATLYWYQQILGQGPKLLIQFQNNGVVDDSQLPKDRFSAERLKGVDSTLKIQPAKLEDSAVYLCASALYGVPSPLHFGNGTRLTVT.

This clone was counted once. This chain connects TRBV29-1 to TRBJ2-7; a weak D match, TRBD2 (5 bases). V dropped 3 bases and J dropped 3 bases, with 9 bases sitting between them. The CDR3 is 12 residues long. Germline CDR1 and CDR2: SQVTM and ANQGSEA. The CDR3 reads CSVDTGGYEQYF. The CDR3 DNA follows: TGCAGCGTTGACACCGGAGGCTACGAGCAGTACTTC.

V and J are TRBV5-4 and TRBJ1-6; the D gene is possibly TRBD1 (5 bases). The germline CDR1 and CDR2 sequences are SGHNT and YYREEE (reference sequence). The germline V and J ends were trimmed by 4 bases and 10 bases, with 15 bases remaining between them. The CDR3 consists of 14 residues. CDR3 in DNA: TGTGCCAGCAGCCTGGGGGGGGGAGTGTCACCCCTCCACTTT. This codes for CASSLGGGVSPLHF. Full variable domain (outside the CDR3, taken from reference TRBV5-4 and TRBJ1-6): ETGVTQSPTHLIKTRGQQVTLRCSSQSGHNTVSWYQQALGQGPQFIFQYYREEENGRGNFPPRFSGLQFPNYSSELNVNALELDDSALYLCASSLGGGVSPLHFGNGTRLTVT.

The chain has TRBV27 and TRBJ2-1, with 8 nucleotides matching TRBD2. CDR1 is MNHEY, CDR2 SMNVEV, per germline (reference sequence). V gave up 2 bases and J gave up 0 bases; unmatched junction bases: 6. The CDR3 totals 17 residues. Written as DNA, the CDR3 is TGTGCCAGCAGTTTAACCCCGGGGGGGTTCTCCTACAATGAGCAGTTCTTC. It translates to CASSLTPGGFSYNEQFF.

The V and J genes are TRBV6-5 and TRBJ1-2; D is unresolved. Germline lookup yields CDR1 MNHEY and CDR2 SVGAGI. CDR3 length: 12 residues. V was shortened by 0 bases and J by 8 bases, with 7 bases between the two germline ends. The DNA of the CDR3 is TGTGCCAGCAGTTACTCCGGGGTCGGCTACACCTTC. Encoded protein: CASSYSGVGYTF.

The J gene is TRBJ1-2, the V gene TRBV4-2, with 7 positions matching TRBD1. The CDR3 consists of 16 residues. J gave up 4 bases and V 0 bases, and 8 bases lay outside the gene matches. CDR1 is LGHNA and CDR2 is YNFKEQ in the germline V gene. CDR3 in DNA: TGTGCCAGCAGCCAAGATAACGGGGACAGCCGCTATGGCTACACCTTC. Translating it yields CASSQDNGDSRYGYTF.

The V and J genes are TRBV6-1 and TRBJ1-5, with D unclear. The germline CDR1 and CDR2 sequences are MNHNS and SASEGT. V lost 1 base to trimming and J lost 5 bases, with 12 bases between them. The CDR3 is 15 residues long. CDR3 residues: CASSEDGGGYQPQHF. The CDR3 DNA follows: TGTGCCAGCAGTGAAGATGGCGGTGGGTATCAGCCCCAGCATTTT.

CDR3: CASSKQGAPDTQYF. In nucleotides, the CDR3 is TGCGCCAGCAGCAAGCAGGGGGCGCCTGATACGCAGTATTTT. The rearrangement links TRBV5-1 to TRBJ2-3, with 8 bases lining up with TRBD1. This CDR3 spans 14 amino acids. V was pared by 4 bases and J by 6 bases, with 7 bases of the junction left unmatched. Germline CDR1 reads SGHRS; CDR2 reads YFSETQ.

The V and J genes are TRBV12-3 or TRBV12-4 and TRBJ2-7; a weak D match, TRBD1 (6 bases). The V end was cut by 5 bases, the J end by 2 bases, with 7 bases between. This CDR3 has 12 residues. CDR3 protein: CASSEGAYEQYF. CDR3 DNA sequence: TGTGCCAGCAGTGAGGGGGCCTACGAGCAGTACTTC.

This clone came up a few times. The chain uses TRBV5-1 and TRBJ2-2; the match to TRBD2 covers 13 bases. With 9 bases clipped from V and 4 bases from J, the junction kept 9 bases outside the gene matches. This CDR3 is built from 16 residues. Looked up from germline, CDR1 is SGHRS and CDR2 is YFSETQ. The CDR3 loop reads CAIRTSGGSGTGELFF. The CDR3 nucleotides are TGCGCCATCAGGACTAGCGGGGGCTCGGGCACCGGGGAGCTGTTTTTT.

This clone showed up just a few times. V usage is TRBV6-5 and J usage is TRBJ1-3, with D uncertain. With 7 bases removed from V and 3 bases from J, the gap between germline ends came to 7 bases. This CDR3 is built from 12 residues. Germline-derived CDR1 and CDR2 are MNHEY and SVGAGI. CDR3 protein: CASTNSGNTIYF. CDR3 DNA: TGTGCCAGCACGAACAGTGGAAACACCATATATTTT.

The chain combines TRBV7-9 with TRBJ2-5; tentative D call: TRBD2 (5 bases). Germline CDR1 reads SEHNR; CDR2 reads FQNEAQ (reference sequence). V shed 5 bases and J shed 4 bases, with 11 bases lying between them. This CDR3 is 13 amino acids long. Here the CDR3 reads CASSQSRGETQYF. CDR3 coding DNA: TGTGCCAGCAGCCAGAGCCGGGGAGAGACCCAGTACTTC.

This chain joins TRBV5-1 and TRBJ2-2; 7 nucleotides match TRBD1. The CDR3 covers 14 residues. The V gene's germline CDR1 is SGHRS and CDR2 YFSETQ. V lost 3 bases, J lost 4 bases, and 3 bases stayed unmatched. The CDR3 coding sequence is TGCGCCAGCAGCTCGACAGGGCGCACCGGGGAGCTGTTTTTT. It specifies CASSSTGRTGELFF.

This clone showed up just once. The V gene is TRBV3-1 (or the pseudogene TRBV3-2), the J gene TRBJ2-1; D perhaps matches TRBD2 (6 bases). V was clipped by 0 bases and J by 2 bases, with 20 bases between them. CDR3 length: 19 residues. Germline CDR1 reads LGHDT; CDR2 reads YNNKEL (reference sequence). In DNA form, the CDR3 reads TGTGCCAGCAGCCAAGATCGGAGGGGATTTAATACGCCCTACAATGAGCAGTTCTTC. Translation gives CASSQDRRGFNTPYNEQFF.

J is TRBJ1-6 and V is TRBV7-8; D unclear. The V end lost 1 base, the J end lost 6 bases, and 13 bases lay between the germline ends. The CDR3 runs 16 residues. Looked up from germline, CDR1 is SGHVS and CDR2 is FQNEAQ. CDR3 nucleotides: TGTGCCAGCAGCTTAGAGGCTCGCGGCCGTAATTCACCCCTCCACTTT. Protein product: CASSLEARGRNSPLHF.

This clone was detected once. The rearrangement joins TRBV15 to TRBJ1-5, with TRBD1 identical over 8 bases. CDR1 is LNHNV, CDR2 YYDKDF, per germline (reference sequence). This CDR3 spans 15 amino acids. Germline trimming cut 3 bases from V and 6 bases from J; bases unmatched to any gene: 7. This chain's CDR3 is CATSRQTGVGQPQHF. CDR3 nucleotides: TGTGCCACCAGCAGGCAGACAGGGGTAGGTCAGCCCCAGCATTTT. Full variable domain (outside the CDR3, taken from reference TRBV15 and TRBJ1-5): DAMVIQNPRYQVTQFGKPVTLSCSQTLNHNVMYWYQQKSSQAPKLLFHYYDKDFNNEADTPDNFQSRRPNTSFCFLDIRSPGLGDTAMYLCATSRQTGVGQPQHFGDGTRLSIL.

The chain has TRBV10-3 and TRBJ1-5; TRBD1 is a possible D gene (5 bases). The germline V gene encodes CDR1 ENHRY and CDR2 SYGVKD. The CDR3 spans 14 residues. V shed 8 bases and J shed 1 base, with 12 bases lying between them. The CDR3 reads CAIWGGMSNQPQHF. The CDR3 coding sequence is TGTGCCATCTGGGGGGGGATGAGCAATCAGCCCCAGCATTTT.

The V gene is TRBV19, the J gene TRBJ1-5; D possibly corresponds to TRBD1 (5 bases). The germline V gene has CDR1 LNHDA and CDR2 SQIVND (reference sequence). V lost 5 bases and J 2 bases, leaving 16 bases between the germline ends. The CDR3 consists of 16 residues. CDR3 sequence reads: CASSSPGEKGNQPQHF. Here the CDR3 DNA reads TGTGCCAGTAGTTCGCCGGGGGAAAAGGGCAATCAGCCCCAGCATTTT.

This clone has a handful of counts. This chain uses TRBV11-2 with TRBJ1-1, with D hard to call. Germline V gives CDR1 SGHAT, CDR2 FQNNGV. Trimming pared 5 bases from V and 4 bases from J, leaving 17 bases between. CDR3 length equals 15 residues. As DNA, the CDR3 is TGTGCCAGCAGCCGACTCCGGAGGGTTGGCACTGAAGCTTTCTTT. Translated, it gives CASSRLRRVGTEAFF. The entire variable domain, with the rest obtained from reference TRBV11-2 and TRBJ1-1, is as follows: EAGVAQSPRYKIIEKRQSVAFWCNPISGHATLYWYQQILGQGPKLLIQFQNNGVVDDSQLPKDRFSAERLKGVDSTLKIQPAKLEDSAVYLCASSRLRRVGTEAFFGQGTRLTVV.

The chain has TRBV7-2 and TRBJ2-5; TRBD1 aligns across 7 bases. Germline loops: CDR1 SGHTA, CDR2 FQGNSA. V shed 5 bases, J shed 3 bases, and the junction held 9 bases outside the gene matches. The CDR3 runs 15 residues. The CDR3, as DNA: TGTGCCAGCAGCCGTCCTTGGGGACAGAAAGAGACCCAGTACTTC. Translation: CASSRPWGQKETQYF.

This sequence joins TRBV5-1 and TRBJ2-7; 9 bases align to TRBD1. Per the germline V gene, CDR1 is SGHRS and CDR2 is YFSETQ. The CDR3 length is 14 residues. With 4 bases clipped from V and 9 bases from J, the junction kept 11 bases outside the gene matches. The CDR3 here is CASSAGQGNLGQYF. Here the CDR3 DNA reads TGCGCCAGCAGCGCGGGACAGGGTAACCTTGGGCAGTACTTC.

The rearrangement uses TRBV2 and TRBJ1-2; a possible D gene is TRBD1 (6 bases). Trimming stripped 3 bases from V and 3 bases from J, with 17 bases between. The CDR3 totals 16 residues. Per the germline V gene, CDR1 is SNHLY and CDR2 is FYNNEI. The CDR3 spells CASSETRQVAHYGYTF. CDR3 DNA: TGTGCCAGCAGTGAGACGAGACAGGTTGCACACTATGGCTACACCTTC.

The chain recombines TRBV6-4 with TRBJ1-2; D is possibly TRBD1 (6 bases). With 0 bases removed from V and 7 bases from J, the gap between germline ends came to 15 bases. Germline CDR1 is MRHNA and CDR2 is SNTAGT. The CDR3 loop spans 15 amino acids. CDR3 protein: CASSDSGTGLGGYTF. As DNA, the CDR3 is TGTGCCAGCAGTGACTCGGGAACAGGGCTCGGTGGCTACACCTTC.

V and J are TRBV7-2 and TRBJ2-3, with 10 bases matching TRBD2. J lost 1 base, V lost 3 bases, and 4 bases had no gene match. Germline-derived CDR1 and CDR2 are SGHTA and FQGNSA. CDR3 length equals 16 residues. The CDR3 nucleotides read TGTGCCAGCAGCTTGAAAGCGGGGGGGGGCACAGATACGCAGTATTTT. It encodes CASSLKAGGGTDTQYF.

The chain has TRBV27 and TRBJ2-7, with 7 bases lining up with TRBD1. This CDR3 contains 15 residues. CDR1 MNHEY and CDR2 SMNVEV come from the germline V gene (reference sequence). J gave up 0 bases and V 5 bases, and 7 bases lay outside the gene matches. The CDR3 reads CASSPRTGYSYEQYF. CDR3 nucleotides: TGTGCCAGCAGTCCCCGGACAGGTTACTCCTACGAGCAGTACTTC.

This clone was found once. V is TRBV6-5 and J is TRBJ2-7; 9 nucleotides align to TRBD1. The CDR3 runs to 15 residues. J lost 1 base, V lost 10 bases, and 11 bases had no gene match. The germline V gene has CDR1 MNHEY and CDR2 SVGAGI. CDR3 DNA sequence: TGTGCCACCCGATCCACCGGGACAGGGTCCTACGAGCAGTACTTC. Translated: CATRSTGTGSYEQYF.

This clone was counted only a few times. This chain joins TRBV19 and TRBJ2-6, with D unclear. V lost 4 bases and J lost 0, with 7 bases in between. There are 15 residues in the CDR3. Germline loops: CDR1 LNHDA, CDR2 SQIVND (reference sequence). CDR3 sequence reads: CASSTVSSGANVLTF. In DNA form, the CDR3 reads TGTGCCAGTAGTACAGTCAGCTCTGGGGCCAACGTCCTGACTTTC.

The rearrangement joins TRBV6-1 to TRBJ1-2; no firm D call. V was trimmed by 0 bases and J by 2 bases, leaving 4 bases between them. Germline loops: CDR1 MNHNS, CDR2 SASEGT. The CDR3 runs 13 residues. DNA for the CDR3: TGTGCCAGCAGTGAAGCTCTCAACTATGGCTACACCTTC. Encoded protein: CASSEALNYGYTF.

The J gene is TRBJ2-1, the V gene TRBV27; 10 bases line up with TRBD1. With 3 bases clipped from V and 9 bases from J, the junction kept 8 bases outside the gene matches. The V gene's germline CDR1 is MNHEY and CDR2 SMNVEV (reference sequence). There are 15 residues in the CDR3. The CDR3 DNA reads as TGTGCCAGCAGTTTGCGGGACAGGGGAAAGGGTGAGCAGTTCTTC. Translating gives CASSLRDRGKGEQFF.